This T cell receptor beta chain was identified in a study of PD-L1 blockade in urothelial cancer. Overall study context: About 85% of the roughly 29 patients were men whose urothelial cancer was bladder-origin. Earlier, patients had received 0 to 3 chemotherapy regimens.

Between 1 and 8 samples, pretreatment and on-treatment, were given by each patient. Assay: immunoSEQ multiplex PCR; the TCRdb copy retains only in-frame clones and omits some. The sample has 35,000 to 40,000 clones; 90% are singletons. Sample: PBMCs, taken around atezolizumab (anti-PD-L1) treatment. The sequence was collected from a man in his 70s with urothelial cancer.

The CDR3 bases are TGTGCCAGCAGCTCCGCTAGGAACACTGAAGCTTTCTTT. It translates to CASSSARNTEAFF. The J gene is TRBJ1-1, the V gene TRBV7-2, with no clear D. Looked up from germline, CDR1 is SGHTA and CDR2 is FQGNSA. V gave up 4 bases and J gave up 1 base, with 7 bases separating them. The CDR3 runs to 13 residues.